These 7 T cell receptor beta chains originate from one sample sequenced in a study of technical replicates of blood from several donors. The repertoire was sequenced with immunoSEQ multiplex PCR; TCRdb's copy has only in-frame clones and lacks some. The sample comprises under 70,000 clones, about 90% of which are singletons, and about 0.38% rests with the top ten. Sequenced material: T cells isolated from PBMCs. The receptors originated from a human donor in good health.

The chain recombines TRBV28 with TRBJ2-6; weak D call: TRBD1 (5 bases). The CDR3 sequence is 16 residues long. Germline CDR1 and CDR2: MDHEN and SYDVKM. Trimming took off 2 bases at V and 2 bases at J, with 10 bases between the two ends. The CDR3 DNA reads TGTGCCAGCAGTTTAGGACACCTTACTGGGGCCAACGTCCTGACTTTC. Its protein is CASSLGHLTGANVLTF.

The chain is built from TRBV19 and TRBJ2-1, with TRBD1 as a possible D gene (5 bases). Looked up from germline, CDR1 is LNHDA and CDR2 is SQIVND (reference sequence). The CDR3 has 14 amino acids. V lost 3 bases, J lost 6 bases, and 12 bases lay in between. CDR3 loop: CASSIRQPTNEQFF. The DNA for the CDR3 is TGTGCCAGTAGTATTCGACAGCCTACCAATGAGCAGTTCTTC.

The V and J genes are TRBV5-1 and TRBJ1-1; D gene unclear. Trimming stripped 4 bases from V and 1 base from J, with 14 bases between. The CDR3 is made up of 15 amino acids. Germline V gene data show CDR1 as SGHRS and CDR2 as YFSETQ. The CDR3 DNA reads TGCGCCAGCAGCCGTAGGAGGGCCACGAACACTGAAGCTTTCTTT. Translated, it gives CASSRRRATNTEAFF.

The V call is TRBV7-6, the J call TRBJ2-7; 7 nucleotides match TRBD2. Germline-derived CDR1 and CDR2 are SGHVS and FNYEAQ. V trimming: 5 bases; J trimming: 3 bases; junction bases outside the gene matches: 10. CDR3 length: 15 amino acids. CDR3 region: CASSPPLATDYEQYF. The CDR3 coding sequence is TGTGCCAGCAGCCCCCCACTAGCGACTGACTACGAGCAGTACTTC.

The chain employs TRBV4-1 and TRBJ1-1; TRBD1 is a possible D gene (5 bases). Germline CDR1 and CDR2: MGHRA and YSYEKL. CDR3 length equals 14 residues. V shed 6 bases and J shed 11 bases, with 22 bases lying between them. The CDR3 protein is CASSQGVEEVVAFF. The CDR3 DNA reads TGCGCCAGCAGTCAGGGTGTGGAAGAGGTTGTGGCTTTCTTT.

In this sample, this clone turned up once. The chain links TRBV7-2 to TRBJ1-1, with D unclear. This CDR3 spans 11 amino acids. CDR1 is SGHTA, CDR2 FQGNSA, per germline. The V and J ends lost 8 bases and 1 base respectively, with 5 bases between them. The DNA of the CDR3 is TGTGCCAGCCACGGGAACACTGAAGCTTTCTTT. It encodes CASHGNTEAFF.

The genes are TRBV9 and TRBJ2-3, with a possible D match to TRBD1 (6 bases). The CDR3 is made up of 14 amino acids. The germline gives CDR1 SGDLS, CDR2 YYNGEE. V was shortened by 0 bases and J by 4 bases, with 9 bases between the two germline ends. This chain's CDR3 is CASSVARGPDTQYF. The CDR3 DNA reads TGTGCCAGCAGCGTAGCCAGGGGCCCAGATACGCAGTATTTT.